The 22 T cell receptor beta chains listed next were all sequenced from one sample in a study of cytomegalovirus exposure and HLA in healthy donors. A multiplex PCR was run with 60 Vbeta primers and 13 Jbeta primers. The data were produced by immunoSEQ multiplex PCR, yet TCRdb's version contains in-frame clones alone and is incomplete. The sample has about 160,000 clones; approximately 74% are singletons. The sample taken for sequencing was PBMCs. These receptors all come from a woman aged 30 to 39 in good health and CMV-seronegative.

The chain recombines TRBV25-1 with TRBJ2-1, with D perhaps TRBD1 (7 bases). The CDR3 is 12 residues long. CDR1 is MGHDK, CDR2 SYGVNS, per germline. V was pared by 4 bases and J by 13 bases, with 14 bases between. The CDR3 reads CASSGAGQLQFF. In DNA, the CDR3 is TGTGCCAGCAGTGGCGCGGGACAGCTACAGTTCTTC.

V gene TRBV5-5 combines with J gene TRBJ2-2; possible D gene TRBD2, 6 bases. The V end lost 2 bases, the J end lost 4 bases, and 15 bases lay between the germline ends. CDR3 length equals 16 residues. Germline loops: CDR1 SGHKS, CDR2 YYEKEE (reference sequence). The DNA of the CDR3 is TGTGCCAGCAGCTTAATGAGCGGGTTGGTCACCGGGGAGCTGTTTTTT. It specifies CASSLMSGLVTGELFF.

J is TRBJ2-5 and V is TRBV5-5; tentatively, D is TRBD2 (5 bases). The CDR3 extends over 14 amino acids. Germline assignment: CDR1 SGHKS and CDR2 YYEKEE (reference sequence). V was clipped by 3 bases and J by 5 bases, with 14 bases between them. The CDR3 DNA is TGTGCCAGCAGCTCATTGGGCGGGTTGGAGACCCAGTACTTC. This codes for CASSSLGGLETQYF.

The rearrangement joins TRBV4-2 to TRBJ2-7, with unresolved D. CDR3 length: 12 residues. CDR1 and CDR2 from the germline V gene are LGHNA and YNFKEQ. V lost 2 bases to trimming and J lost 7 bases, with 9 bases between them. The CDR3 DNA is TGTGCCAGCAGCCAATCTTTACGGGAGCAGTACTTC. It is translated as CASSQSLREQYF.

The J gene is TRBJ2-1, the V gene TRBV30, with 9 bases identical to TRBD1. The CDR3 is made up of 14 amino acids. Per the germline V gene, CDR1 is GTSNPN and CDR2 is SVGIG (reference sequence). Trimming cost V 2 bases and J 6 bases; bases outside gene matches: 5. CDR3 residues: CAWSRGTGSNEQFF. In DNA, the CDR3 is TGTGCCTGGAGTAGGGGGACAGGGTCCAATGAGCAGTTCTTC. Combining the CDR3 with reference TRBV30 and TRBJ2-1 gives the whole variable domain SQTIHQWPATLVQPVGSPLSLECTVEGTSNPNLYWYRQAAGRGLQLLFYSVGIGQISSEVPQNLSASRPQDRQFILSSKKLLLSDSGFYLCAWSRGTGSNEQFFGPGTRLTVL.

The rearrangement uses TRBV7-7 and TRBJ2-7; 8 positions match TRBD1. Germline V gives CDR1 SSHAT, CDR2 FNYEAQ (reference sequence). The length of the CDR3 is 13 residues. V shed 5 bases and J 2 bases; nucleotides not matched to a gene: 2. This chain's CDR3 is CASSLDRAYEQYF. The CDR3 coding sequence is TGTGCCAGCAGCCTGGACAGGGCCTACGAGCAGTACTTC.

V usage is TRBV29-1 and J usage is TRBJ2-3; TRBD1 aligns across 7 bases. There are 13 residues in the CDR3. Germline V CDR1 and CDR2: SQVTM, ANQGSEA. Trimming at V came to 7 bases and at J to 0 bases, leaving 4 bases not matched to a gene. In nucleotides, the CDR3 is TGCAGCGGACACAGGGGTAGCACAGATACGCAGTATTTT. Translation gives CSGHRGSTDTQYF.

This sequence joins TRBV5-5 and TRBJ1-2; weak D call: TRBD1 (5 bases). The germline V and J ends were trimmed by 6 bases and 8 bases, with 20 bases remaining between them. The CDR3 is 14 residues long. The germline gives CDR1 SGHKS, CDR2 YYEKEE (reference sequence). The CDR3 coding sequence is TGTGCCAGCACCCTCCTCGACAGTCTGGTCGGCTACACCTTC. Translating gives CASTLLDSLVGYTF.

The V gene is TRBV28, the J gene TRBJ2-3, with D perhaps TRBD1 (6 bases). The CDR3 is made up of 12 amino acids. The V end lost 7 bases, the J end lost 5 bases, and 10 bases lay between the germline ends. Looked up from germline, CDR1 is MDHEN and CDR2 is SYDVKM. The CDR3 nucleotides are TGTGCCAGCACAGGGGTGGTAGATACGCAGTATTTT. Its translation is CASTGVVDTQYF.

In its sample, this clone was seen a few times. The V call is TRBV7-3, the J call TRBJ2-2; TRBD1 aligns across 8 bases. J lost 3 bases, V lost 5 bases, and 14 bases had no gene match. Per the germline V gene, CDR1 is SGHTA and CDR2 is FQGTGA. The CDR3 runs 18 residues. As DNA, the CDR3 is TGTGCCAGCAGCGCAGGGGGCTTGGGACAGGTTGACACCGGGGAGCTGTTTTTT. Its protein is CASSAGGLGQVDTGELFF.

V is TRBV7-9 and J is TRBJ1-2; TRBD1 aligns across 7 bases. The length of the CDR3 is 14 residues. V gave up 5 bases and J gave up 0 bases; unmatched junction bases: 3. From germline, CDR1 is SEHNR and CDR2 FQNEAQ (reference sequence). The CDR3 region is CASSAGGSNYGYTF. CDR3 bases: TGTGCCAGCAGCGCAGGGGGTTCTAACTATGGCTACACCTTC.

The V and J genes are TRBV7-6 and TRBJ2-7; a possible D gene is TRBD2 (6 bases). V lost 5 bases and J lost 0, with 14 bases in between. The CDR3 is 15 amino acids. From germline, CDR1 is SGHVS and CDR2 FNYEAQ. CDR3 sequence: CASSLSSGDSYEQYF. CDR3 DNA: TGTGCCAGCAGCCTCTCCTCGGGGGACTCCTACGAGCAGTACTTC. Based on the CDR3 plus reference TRBV7-6 and TRBJ2-7, the full variable domain is GAGVSQSPRYKVTKRGQDVALRCDPISGHVSLYWYRQALGQGPEFLTYFNYEAQQDKSGLPNDRFSAERPEGSISTLTIQRTEQRDSAMYRCASSLSSGDSYEQYFGPGTRLTVT.

This chain uses TRBV9 with TRBJ1-2, with TRBD1 matching over 10 bases. Germline V gene data show CDR1 as SGDLS and CDR2 as YYNGEE. V was clipped by 7 bases and J by 2 bases; unmatched bases: 5. This CDR3 has 14 residues. The CDR3 nucleotides read TGTGCCAGCGCTCCGGGACAGGGGAACTATGGCTACACCTTC. It codes for CASAPGQGNYGYTF.

The CDR3 DNA sequence: TGTGCCAGCAGTCTTTCCTTCGGGGTCGCTAGCACAGATACGCAGTATTTT. It yields the protein CASSLSFGVASTDTQYF. This chain uses TRBV27 with TRBJ2-3, with a tentative D call TRBD2 (5 bases). In germline, CDR1 is MNHEY, CDR2 SMNVEV (reference sequence). V lost 5 bases, J lost 0 bases, and 18 bases lay in between. The CDR3 is 17 amino acids.

As concerns this clone: Relative to the germline gene, one junction end is altered; a read error may explain this. The rearrangement links TRBV7-6 to TRBJ2-5; TRBD2 is a possible D gene (6 bases). CDR3 length: 15 amino acids. Per the germline V gene, CDR1 is SGHVS and CDR2 is FNYEAQ. CDR3 coding DNA: TGTGCCGGCAGCTTAACGGGACTCCACCAAGAGACCCAGTACTTC. It translates to CAGSLTGLHQETQYF.

The chain carries TRBV27 and TRBJ2-3; the match to TRBD2 covers 7 bases. The CDR3 loop spans 16 amino acids. V lost 4 bases, J lost 8 bases, and 15 bases stayed unmatched. Germline CDR1 is MNHEY and CDR2 is SMNVEV (reference sequence). CDR3 DNA sequence: TGTGCCAGCAGTTACCTGGGTAGCGGGTCCTCCGGTACGCAGTATTTT. Protein: CASSYLGSGSSGTQYF.

The chain joins TRBV7-9 to TRBJ2-7; TRBD2 is a possible D gene (5 bases). V was cut by 4 bases and J by 4 bases, with 14 bases left in between. The germline CDR1 and CDR2 sequences are SEHNR and FQNEAQ (reference sequence). The CDR3 runs 14 residues. The CDR3 region is CASSSIGLAYEQYF. The CDR3, as DNA: TGTGCCAGCAGCTCCATTGGACTGGCTTACGAGCAGTACTTC.

V and J are TRBV30 and TRBJ2-7, with 10 nucleotides matching TRBD1. The germline V gene encodes CDR1 GTSNPN and CDR2 SVGIG (reference sequence). V shed 5 bases, J shed 4 bases, and the junction held 8 bases outside the gene matches. This CDR3 contains 14 residues. CDR3 nucleotides: TGTGCCTGGGCTTCTTGGGACAGGGGTTACGAGCAGTACTTC. As protein: CAWASWDRGYEQYF.

V is TRBV7-9 and J is TRBJ2-3, with 7 bases lining up with TRBD1. V dropped 6 bases and J dropped 1; count of bases not matched to a gene: 10. CDR1 and CDR2 from the germline V gene are SEHNR and FQNEAQ (reference sequence). The CDR3 is made up of 16 amino acids. CDR3 bases: TGTGCCAGCAGATCCGTACGGGACAGTCGCACAGATACGCAGTATTTT. Amino acids: CASRSVRDSRTDTQYF.

The genes are TRBV14 and TRBJ2-7; 10 bases fit TRBD2. The V gene's germline CDR1 is SGHDN and CDR2 FVKESK. The J segment lost 3 bases and the V segment lost 1 base, leaving 6 bases of the junction unmatched. The CDR3 loop spans 16 amino acids. In DNA, the CDR3 is TGTGCCAGCAGCCAAGCTCTAGCGGGAGATAGCTACGAGCAGTACTTC. This sequence encodes CASSQALAGDSYEQYF. Full variable domain (missing parts from reference TRBV14 and TRBJ2-7): EAGVTQFPSHSVIEKGQTVTLRCDPISGHDNLYWYRRVMGKEIKFLLHFVKESKQDESGMPNNRFLAERTGGTYSTLKVQPAELEDSGVYFCASSQALAGDSYEQYFGPGTRLTVT.

CDR3 in amino acids: CASSREGIEAFF. The DNA of the CDR3 is TGTGCCAGCAGCAGGGAGGGCATTGAAGCTTTCTTT. The gene calls are TRBV28 and TRBJ1-1, with D possibly being TRBD1 (5 bases). CDR1 and CDR2 from the germline V gene are MDHEN and SYDVKM. With 6 bases removed from V and 7 bases from J, the gap between germline ends came to 12 bases. This CDR3 contains 12 residues.

The chain is built from TRBV5-4 and TRBJ2-1; 9 bases fit TRBD2. This CDR3 is 15 amino acids long. Unmatched junction bases numbered 1, after V lost 2 bases and J lost 1 base. Looked up from germline, CDR1 is SGHNT and CDR2 is YYREEE (reference sequence). The DNA of the CDR3 is TGTGCCAGCAGCTTTGCGGGAGGGTCCTACAATGAGCAGTTCTTC. Protein sequence: CASSFAGGSYNEQFF.